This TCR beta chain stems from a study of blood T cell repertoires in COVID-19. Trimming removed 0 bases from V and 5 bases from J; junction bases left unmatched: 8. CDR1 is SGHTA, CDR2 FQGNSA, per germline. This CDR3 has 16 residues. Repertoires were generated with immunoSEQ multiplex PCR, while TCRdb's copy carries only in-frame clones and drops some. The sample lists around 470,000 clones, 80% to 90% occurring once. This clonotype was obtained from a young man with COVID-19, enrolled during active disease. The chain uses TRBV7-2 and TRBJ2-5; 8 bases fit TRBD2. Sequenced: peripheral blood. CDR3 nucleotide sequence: TGTGCCAGCAGCTTAGCGTCGCGGGGGGTTTGGGAGACCCAGTACTTC. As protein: CASSLASRGVWETQYF.